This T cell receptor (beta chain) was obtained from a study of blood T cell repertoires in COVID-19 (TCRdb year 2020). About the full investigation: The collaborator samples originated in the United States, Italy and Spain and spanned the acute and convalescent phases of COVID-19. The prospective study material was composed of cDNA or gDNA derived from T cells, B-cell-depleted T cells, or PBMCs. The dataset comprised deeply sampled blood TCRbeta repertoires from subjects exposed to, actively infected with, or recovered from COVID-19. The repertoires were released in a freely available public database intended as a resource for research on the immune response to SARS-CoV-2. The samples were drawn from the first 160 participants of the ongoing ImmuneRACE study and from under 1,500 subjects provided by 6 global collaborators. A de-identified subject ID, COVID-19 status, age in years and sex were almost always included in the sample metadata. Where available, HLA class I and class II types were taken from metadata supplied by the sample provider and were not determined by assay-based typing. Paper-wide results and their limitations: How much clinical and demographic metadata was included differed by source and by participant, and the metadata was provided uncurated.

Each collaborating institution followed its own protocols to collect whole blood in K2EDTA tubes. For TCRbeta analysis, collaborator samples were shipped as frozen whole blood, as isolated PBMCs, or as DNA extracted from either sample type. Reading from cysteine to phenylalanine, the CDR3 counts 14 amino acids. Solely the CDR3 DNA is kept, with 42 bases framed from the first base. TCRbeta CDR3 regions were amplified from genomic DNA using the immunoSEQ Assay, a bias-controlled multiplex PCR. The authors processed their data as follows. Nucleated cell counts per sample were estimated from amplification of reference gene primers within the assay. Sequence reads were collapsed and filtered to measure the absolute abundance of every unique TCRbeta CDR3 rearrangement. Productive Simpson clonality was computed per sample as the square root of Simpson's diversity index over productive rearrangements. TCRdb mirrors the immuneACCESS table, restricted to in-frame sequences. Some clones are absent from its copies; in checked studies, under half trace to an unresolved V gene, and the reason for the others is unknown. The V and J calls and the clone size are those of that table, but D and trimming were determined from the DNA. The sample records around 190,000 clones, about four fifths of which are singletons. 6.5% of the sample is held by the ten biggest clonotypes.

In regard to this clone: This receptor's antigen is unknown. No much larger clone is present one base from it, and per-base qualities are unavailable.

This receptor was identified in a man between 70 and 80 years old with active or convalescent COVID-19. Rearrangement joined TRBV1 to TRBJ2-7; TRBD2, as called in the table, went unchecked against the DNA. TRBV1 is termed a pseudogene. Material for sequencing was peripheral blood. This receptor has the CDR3 CTSSQDVRYGEQYF. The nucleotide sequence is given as TGCACCAGCAGCCAAGACGTACGGTATGGCGAGCAGTACTTC.